The 26 T cell receptor beta chains in this list originate from one sample, sequenced in a study of T-cell memory formation after mild COVID-19. TCRdb re-derived calls from the 5' RACE reads in MiXCR, one entry per CDR3 protein. Of 250,000 to 300,000 distinct CDR3 sequences listed, roughly 8.2% are singletons. The specimen sequenced was PBMCs or a T cell subset sorted from them (not recorded which). The receptors derive from a man younger than 35 who had mild COVID-19 (a few samples of this study predate the infection). Cell type and time point are not known.

This clonotype was seen only a few times. V and J are TRBV6-6 and TRBJ1-6; TRBD1 aligns across 9 bases. There are 17 residues in the CDR3. Germline V CDR1 and CDR2: MNHNY, SVGAGI (reference sequence). V trimming: 6 bases; J trimming: 10 bases; junction bases outside the gene matches: 16. CDR3 sequence reads: CASSLPDRDRVRSPLHF. The CDR3 DNA follows: TGTGCCAGCAGCCTACCCGACCGGGACAGGGTTAGATCACCCCTCCACTTT.

This clonotype occurred a few times. The V and J genes are TRBV6-5 and TRBJ1-2; the D gene is possibly TRBD1 (5 bases). This CDR3 spans 13 amino acids. Between the trimmed V and J ends, which lost 6 bases and 4 bases, there was a span of 12 bases. Looked up from germline, CDR1 is MNHEY and CDR2 is SVGAGI. CDR3 residues: CASRPTEVYGYTF. DNA of the CDR3: TGTGCCAGCAGACCGACAGAGGTCTATGGCTACACCTTC.

The chain has TRBV20-1 and TRBJ2-1, with a weak D call TRBD2 (5 bases). Germline loops: CDR1 DFQATT, CDR2 SNEGSKA (reference sequence). This CDR3 has 15 residues. Trimming removed 0 bases from V and 1 base from J, with 10 bases in between. The CDR3: CSAREWEWSYNEQFF. CDR3 nucleotide sequence: TGCAGTGCTAGAGAATGGGAGTGGTCCTACAATGAGCAGTTCTTC.

There are a few counts of this clonotype. The CDR3 reads CASSPYRDNYQPQHF. DNA of the CDR3: TGTGCCAGCTCACCCTACCGGGACAACTATCAGCCCCAGCATTTT. The V call is TRBV18, the J call TRBJ1-5, with D possibly TRBD1 on 6 matching bases. V was shortened by 3 bases and J by 5 bases, with 14 bases between the two germline ends. Germline lookup yields CDR1 KGHSH and CDR2 LQKENI. The CDR3 contains 15 residues.

The V call is TRBV2, the J call TRBJ2-1, with 15 positions matching TRBD2. Per germline, CDR1 SNHLY and CDR2 FYNNEI. V dropped 7 bases and J dropped 10; count of bases not matched to a gene: 8. CDR3 length equals 15 residues. The CDR3 loop reads CASTGTSGGRSEQFF. CDR3 in DNA: TGTGCCAGCACCGGGACTAGCGGGGGGCGCAGCGAGCAGTTCTTC.

The rearrangement uses TRBV5-1 and TRBJ2-4; D could derive from TRBD1 or TRBD2 (6 bases each). The germline gives CDR1 SGHRS, CDR2 YFSETQ. This CDR3 contains 15 residues. Trimming shortened V by 0 bases and J by 6 bases, and 13 bases separated the two germline ends. CDR3 nucleotides: TGCGCCAGCAGCTTGGGCGGGACATCTCCAAACATTCAGTACTTC. It codes for CASSLGGTSPNIQYF.

The chain has TRBV7-9 and TRBJ1-1, with D possibly TRBD1 on 6 matching bases. V gave up 3 bases and J gave up 8 bases, with 19 bases separating them. The CDR3 is 15 amino acids. Germline CDR1 and CDR2: SEHNR and FQNEAQ (reference sequence). The CDR3 region is CASSFRTASGVEAFF. CDR3 DNA sequence: TGTGCCAGCAGCTTCAGGACAGCTTCAGGGGTGGAAGCTTTCTTT.

V and J are TRBV7-9 and TRBJ1-1; no reliable D call. The ends were cut back, 1 base at V and 0 bases at J, with 15 bases in the middle. Germline V lookup: CDR1 SEHNR, CDR2 FQNEAQ (reference sequence). This CDR3 is 17 amino acids long. The chain's CDR3 is CASSLVVTGFMNTEAFF. The CDR3 bases are TGTGCCAGCAGCTTAGTAGTTACGGGATTCATGAACACTGAAGCTTTCTTT. Filled out from reference TRBV7-9 and TRBJ1-1, the complete variable domain reads DTGVSQNPRHKITKRGQNVTFRCDPISEHNRLYWYRQTLGQGPEFLTYFQNEAQLEKSRLLSDRFSAERPKGSFSTLEIQRTEQGDSAMYLCASSLVVTGFMNTEAFFGQGTRLTVV.

J is TRBJ2-7 and V is TRBV7-8, with TRBD1 as a possible D gene (5 bases). Germline V CDR1 and CDR2: SGHVS, FQNEAQ. The CDR3 runs to 12 residues. V lost 4 bases and J lost 2, with 6 bases in between. Here the CDR3 DNA reads TGTGCCAGCAGCTGGGGCACCTACGAGCAGTACGTC. Amino acids: CASSWGTYEQYV.

This clonotype occurred a few times. The chain combines TRBV5-4 with TRBJ2-1, with D possibly TRBD2 on 7 matching bases. Per germline, CDR1 SGHNT and CDR2 YYREEE (reference sequence). This CDR3 is 16 amino acids long. The germline V and J ends were trimmed by 3 bases and 6 bases, with 19 bases remaining between them. CDR3 nucleotides: TGTGCCAGCAGCTCCCCTGGAGGGGGGGCCGCCAATGAGCAGTTCTTC. It is translated as CASSSPGGGAANEQFF. Filled out from reference TRBV5-4 and TRBJ2-1, the complete variable domain reads ETGVTQSPTHLIKTRGQQVTLRCSSQSGHNTVSWYQQALGQGPQFIFQYYREEENGRGNFPPRFSGLQFPNYSSELNVNALELDDSALYLCASSSPGGGAANEQFFGPGTRLTVL.

There are many counts of this clonotype. The genes are TRBV20-1 and TRBJ2-7; D perhaps matches TRBD1 (5 bases). This CDR3 has 14 amino acids. Germline V gene lookup returns CDR1 DFQATT and CDR2 SNEGSKA (reference sequence). Trimming removed 1 base at V and 1 base at J, with 11 bases between. CDR3 sequence reads: CSARGMDKSYEQYV. The CDR3 nucleotides read TGCAGTGCTAGAGGAATGGACAAGTCCTACGAGCAGTACGTC.

This clonotype has ten or more counts. The V gene is TRBV7-6, the J gene TRBJ2-1, with 11 bases matching TRBD2. This CDR3 is 15 amino acids long. Germline values: CDR1 SGHVS, CDR2 FNYEAQ. After removal of 5 bases from V and 6 bases from J, the junction contained 6 bases not matched to a gene. This chain's CDR3 is CASSPLAGAPNEQFF. In nucleotides, the CDR3 is TGTGCCAGCAGCCCACTAGCGGGGGCCCCCAATGAGCAGTTCTTC.

The chain employs TRBV18 and TRBJ1-5; a possible D gene is TRBD1 (5 bases). V lost 3 bases to trimming and J lost 8 bases, with 17 bases between them. CDR3 length: 15 residues. CDR1 and CDR2 (germline): KGHSH, LQKENI. The CDR3 nucleotides read TGTGCCAGCTCACCCCCGGGTCGGGGAGGGGAGCCCCAGCATTTT. This translates into CASSPPGRGGEPQHF.

This clonotype was detected a few times. The V call is TRBV7-2, the J call TRBJ1-3; 8 nucleotides line up with TRBD1. Germline V gene lookup returns CDR1 SGHTA and CDR2 FQGNSA. This CDR3 has 16 amino acids. The ends lost 2 bases at V and 3 bases at J; junction bases unmatched: 6. CDR3 loop: CASSLYQGAIGNTIYF. CDR3 nucleotides: TGTGCCAGCAGCTTATATCAGGGGGCAATTGGAAACACCATATATTTT.

This clonotype was observed a few times. The V call is TRBV5-1, the J call TRBJ2-4, with TRBD2 identical over 7 bases. Germline V lookup: CDR1 SGHRS, CDR2 YFSETQ. Unmatched junction bases numbered 6, after V lost 0 bases and J lost 3 bases. The CDR3 sequence is 16 residues long. Written as DNA, the CDR3 is TGCGCCAGCAGCTTGGACGCCGGGACTAACAAAAACATTCAGTACTTC. Amino acids: CASSLDAGTNKNIQYF.

The chain recombines TRBV5-1 with TRBJ2-7; D remains ambiguous. V was pared by 0 bases and J by 4 bases, with 14 bases between. The length of the CDR3 is 15 residues. Germline V lookup: CDR1 SGHRS, CDR2 YFSETQ. The CDR3 bases are TGCGCCAGCAGCTTGGACGAGCAGCCGTGGTACGAGCAGTACTTC. Translated, it gives CASSLDEQPWYEQYF.

This clonotype turned up a few times. CDR3 residues: CASSLGQGITEAFF. CDR3 DNA: TGCGCCAGCAGCCTGGGACAGGGGATCACTGAAGCTTTCTTT. This rearrangement joins TRBV5-1 to TRBJ1-1, with 10 bases identical to TRBD1. V trimming: 4 bases; J trimming: 4 bases; junction bases outside the gene matches: 4. The CDR3 covers 14 residues. Per germline, CDR1 SGHRS and CDR2 YFSETQ. The variable domain in full, with the rest retrieved from reference TRBV5-1 and TRBJ1-1, is KAGVTQTPRYLIKTRGQQVTLSCSPISGHRSVSWYQQTPGQGLQFLFEYFSETQRNKGNFPGRFSGRQFSNSRSEMNVSTLELGDSALYLCASSLGQGITEAFFGQGTRLTVV.

The table lists this clonotype with a few counts. The chain links TRBV20-1 to TRBJ1-4; TRBD1 matches at 8 bases. Germline assignment: CDR1 DFQATT and CDR2 SNEGSKA (reference sequence). The CDR3 totals 17 residues. J gave up 0 bases and V 0 bases, and 6 bases lay outside the gene matches. CDR3 protein: CSARDSGQGATNEKLFF. CDR3 DNA sequence: TGCAGTGCTAGAGACTCAGGACAGGGTGCAACTAATGAAAAACTGTTTTTT.

This clonotype appeared a few times. The chain joins TRBV10-3 to TRBJ1-3; D gene unclear. V was trimmed by 6 bases and J by 0 bases, leaving 9 bases between them. Germline-derived CDR1 and CDR2 are ENHRY and SYGVKD. This CDR3 comprises 14 residues. The CDR3 reads CAIRAGDSGNTIYF. The CDR3 bases are TGTGCCATCAGAGCAGGAGACTCTGGAAACACCATATATTTT.

The genes are TRBV4-2 and TRBJ2-1; D is possibly TRBD2 (6 bases). V was trimmed by 4 bases and J by 10 bases, leaving 14 bases between them. The length of the CDR3 is 13 residues. CDR1 is LGHNA, CDR2 YNFKEQ, per germline. The chain's CDR3 is CASSPAGMEEQFF. CDR3 bases: TGTGCCAGCAGCCCGGCGGGGATGGAGGAGCAGTTCTTC.

This clonotype showed up just a few times. This chain links TRBV6-2 or TRBV6-3 with TRBJ2-7; unclear D gene. V lost 4 bases to trimming and J lost 3 bases, with 10 bases between them. There are 13 residues in the CDR3. From germline, CDR1 is MNHEY and CDR2 SVGEGT. CDR3 sequence: CASSSGWRYEQYF. In DNA form, the CDR3 reads TGTGCCAGCAGTTCGGGCTGGCGCTACGAGCAGTACTTC.

The chain has TRBV20-1 and TRBJ1-2, with D unresolved. V was clipped by 6 bases and J by 4 bases, with 15 bases between them. The germline CDR1 and CDR2 sequences are DFQATT and SNEGSKA (reference sequence). This CDR3 is 13 amino acids long. CDR3 in amino acids: CSATVGGRYGYTF. The DNA for the CDR3 is TGCAGTGCCACCGTTGGCGGGCGCTATGGCTACACCTTC.

The V call is TRBV2, the J call TRBJ1-2; D is unclear. CDR3 length: 12 amino acids. The germline V gene has CDR1 SNHLY and CDR2 FYNNEI. V lost 11 bases and J lost 0, with 10 bases in between. CDR3 sequence reads: CARQATNYGYTF. CDR3 sequence (DNA): TGTGCCCGGCAGGCCACTAACTATGGCTACACCTTC.

Ten or more counts support this clonotype. The chain joins TRBV12-3 or TRBV12-4 to TRBJ2-1, with D perhaps matching TRBD2 (6 bases). The CDR3 loop spans 14 amino acids. Trimming removed 5 bases from V and 10 bases from J, with 18 bases in between. CDR3 loop: CASSTDRGREEQFF. The DNA of the CDR3 is TGTGCCAGCAGTACCGATCGGGGACGGGAGGAGCAGTTCTTC.

This clonotype was found a few times. V and J are TRBV10-2 and TRBJ2-7; 8 bases are shared with TRBD1. Germline CDR1 is WSHSY and CDR2 is SAAADI. This CDR3 contains 14 residues. V was clipped by 6 bases and J by 2 bases; unmatched bases: 6. CDR3 in DNA: TGCGCCAGCAGAAGGGACAGGCTGACCTACGAGCAGTACTTC. It is translated as CASRRDRLTYEQYF.

The sample holds a few counts of this clonotype. V and J are TRBV6-2 or TRBV6-3 and TRBJ1-1; D unresolved. Germline V gene data show CDR1 as MNHEY and CDR2 as SVGEGT. The CDR3 spans 15 residues. V lost 3 bases and J 7 bases, leaving 18 bases between the germline ends. The CDR3 protein is CASSYFAALSGEAFF. CDR3 in DNA: TGTGCCAGCAGTTATTTCGCGGCACTGTCAGGTGAAGCTTTCTTT.